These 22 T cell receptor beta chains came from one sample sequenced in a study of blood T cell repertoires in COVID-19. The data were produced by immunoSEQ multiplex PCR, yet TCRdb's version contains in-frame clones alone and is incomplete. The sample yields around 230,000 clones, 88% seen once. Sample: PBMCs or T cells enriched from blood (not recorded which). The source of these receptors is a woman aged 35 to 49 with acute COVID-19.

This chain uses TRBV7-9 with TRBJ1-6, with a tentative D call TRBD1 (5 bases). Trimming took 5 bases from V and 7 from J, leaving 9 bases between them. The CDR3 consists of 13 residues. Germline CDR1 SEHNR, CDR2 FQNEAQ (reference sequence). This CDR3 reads CASSKNRNSPLHF. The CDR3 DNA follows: TGTGCCAGCAGCAAGAACAGGAATTCACCCCTCCACTTT.

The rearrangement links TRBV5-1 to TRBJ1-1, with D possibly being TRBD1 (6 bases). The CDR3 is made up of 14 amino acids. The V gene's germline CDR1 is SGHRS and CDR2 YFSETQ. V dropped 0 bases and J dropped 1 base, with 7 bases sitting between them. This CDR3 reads CASSLVGGNTEAFF. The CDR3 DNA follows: TGCGCCAGCAGCTTGGTAGGGGGGAACACTGAAGCTTTCTTT.

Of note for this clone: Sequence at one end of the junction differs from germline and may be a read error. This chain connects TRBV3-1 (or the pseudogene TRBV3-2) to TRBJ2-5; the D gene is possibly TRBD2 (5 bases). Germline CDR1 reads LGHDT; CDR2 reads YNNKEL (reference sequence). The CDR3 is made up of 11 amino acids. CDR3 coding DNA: TGTGCCAGCAGCCAACGGGGATCGGTGGACTTC. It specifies CASSQRGSVDF.

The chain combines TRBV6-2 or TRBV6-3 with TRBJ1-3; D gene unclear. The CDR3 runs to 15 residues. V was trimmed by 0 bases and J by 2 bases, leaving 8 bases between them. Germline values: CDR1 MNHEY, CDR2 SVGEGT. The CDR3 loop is CASSYSGNAGNTIYF. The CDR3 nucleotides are TGTGCCAGCAGTTACTCCGGGAATGCTGGAAACACCATATATTTT.

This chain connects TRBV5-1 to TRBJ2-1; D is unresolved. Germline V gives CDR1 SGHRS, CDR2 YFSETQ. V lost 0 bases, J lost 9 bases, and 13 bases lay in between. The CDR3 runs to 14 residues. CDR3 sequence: CASSLEASFGEQFF. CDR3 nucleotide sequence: TGCGCCAGCAGCTTGGAGGCTAGTTTTGGTGAGCAGTTCTTC.

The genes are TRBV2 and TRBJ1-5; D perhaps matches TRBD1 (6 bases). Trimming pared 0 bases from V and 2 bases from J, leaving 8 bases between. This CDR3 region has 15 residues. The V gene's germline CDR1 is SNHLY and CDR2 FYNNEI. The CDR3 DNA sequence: TGTGCCAGCAGTGAAGCGAGGACAGGCAATCAGCCCCAGCATTTT. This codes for CASSEARTGNQPQHF.

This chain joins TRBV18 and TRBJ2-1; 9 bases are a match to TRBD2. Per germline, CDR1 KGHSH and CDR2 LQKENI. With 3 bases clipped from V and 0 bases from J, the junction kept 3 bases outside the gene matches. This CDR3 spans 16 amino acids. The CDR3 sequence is CASSPFSGSSYNEQFF. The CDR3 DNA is TGTGCCAGCTCACCCTTTAGCGGGAGCTCCTACAATGAGCAGTTCTTC.

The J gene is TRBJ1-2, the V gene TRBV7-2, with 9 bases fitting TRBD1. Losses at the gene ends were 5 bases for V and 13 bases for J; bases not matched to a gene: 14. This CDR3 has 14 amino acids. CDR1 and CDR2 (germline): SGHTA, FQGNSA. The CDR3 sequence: CASSLIPGQGSRTF. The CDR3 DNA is TGTGCCAGCAGCCTCATCCCGGGACAGGGCTCACGCACCTTC.

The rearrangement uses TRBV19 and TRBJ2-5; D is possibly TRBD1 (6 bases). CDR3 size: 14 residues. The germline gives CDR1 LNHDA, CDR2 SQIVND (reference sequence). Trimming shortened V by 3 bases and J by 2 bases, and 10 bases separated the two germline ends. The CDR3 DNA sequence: TGTGCCAGTAGTATTTTGGGGGCTCAAGAGACCCAGTACTTC. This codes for CASSILGAQETQYF. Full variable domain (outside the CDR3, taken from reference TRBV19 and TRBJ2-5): DGGITQSPKYLFRKEGQNVTLSCEQNLNHDAMYWYRQDPGQGLRLIYYSQIVNDFQKGDIAEGYSVSREKKESFPLTVTSAQKNPTAFYLCASSILGAQETQYFGPGTRLLVL.

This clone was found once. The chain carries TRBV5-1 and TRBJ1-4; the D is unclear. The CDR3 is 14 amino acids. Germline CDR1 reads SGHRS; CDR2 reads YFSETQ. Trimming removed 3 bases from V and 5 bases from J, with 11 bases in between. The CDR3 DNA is TGCGCCAGCAGCTCCTCGGCAGGCAATGAAAAACTGTTTTTT. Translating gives CASSSSAGNEKLFF.

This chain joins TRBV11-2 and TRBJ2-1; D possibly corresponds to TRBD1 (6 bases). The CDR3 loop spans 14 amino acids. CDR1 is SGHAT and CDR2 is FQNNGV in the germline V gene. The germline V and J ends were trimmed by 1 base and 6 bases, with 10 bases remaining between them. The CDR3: CASSLAGTRNEQFF. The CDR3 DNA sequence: TGTGCCAGCAGCTTAGCGGGGACACGCAATGAGCAGTTCTTC. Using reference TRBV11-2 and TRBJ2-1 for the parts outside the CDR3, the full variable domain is EAGVAQSPRYKIIEKRQSVAFWCNPISGHATLYWYQQILGQGPKLLIQFQNNGVVDDSQLPKDRFSAERLKGVDSTLKIQPAKLEDSAVYLCASSLAGTRNEQFFGPGTRLTVL.

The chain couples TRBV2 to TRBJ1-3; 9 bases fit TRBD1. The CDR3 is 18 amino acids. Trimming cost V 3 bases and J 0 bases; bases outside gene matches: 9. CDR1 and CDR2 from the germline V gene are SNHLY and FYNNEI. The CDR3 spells CASSDTRTGDGSGNTIYF. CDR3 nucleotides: TGTGCCAGCAGTGATACCAGGACAGGGGATGGCTCTGGAAACACCATATATTTT. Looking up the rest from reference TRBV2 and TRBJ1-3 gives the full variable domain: EPEVTQTPSHQVTQMGQEVILRCVPISNHLYFYWYRQILGQKVEFLVSFYNNEISEKSEIFDDQFSVERPDGSNFTLKIRSTKLEDSAMYFCASSDTRTGDGSGNTIYFGEGSWLTVV.

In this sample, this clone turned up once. CDR3 protein: CASSLAFSYEQYF. CDR3 nucleotide sequence: TGTGCCAGCAGTTTGGCCTTCTCCTACGAGCAGTACTTC. The V call is TRBV6-5, the J call TRBJ2-7; D not resolved. Germline V CDR1 and CDR2: MNHEY, SVGAGI. The CDR3 has 13 residues. Trimming cost V 4 bases and J 0 bases, with 7 bases left between them.

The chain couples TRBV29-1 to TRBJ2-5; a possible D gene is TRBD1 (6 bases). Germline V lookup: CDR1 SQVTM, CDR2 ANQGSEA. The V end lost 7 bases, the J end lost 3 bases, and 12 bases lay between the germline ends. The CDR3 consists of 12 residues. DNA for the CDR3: TGCAGCGCCCTGGGGGCGGAAGAGACCCAGTACTTC. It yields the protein CSALGAEETQYF. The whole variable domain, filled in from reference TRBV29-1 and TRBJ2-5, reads SAVISQKPSRDICQRGTSLTIQCQVDSQVTMMFWYRQQPGQSLTLIATANQGSEATYESGFVIDKFPISRPNLTFSTLTVSNMSPEDSSIYLCSALGAEETQYFGPGTRLLVL.

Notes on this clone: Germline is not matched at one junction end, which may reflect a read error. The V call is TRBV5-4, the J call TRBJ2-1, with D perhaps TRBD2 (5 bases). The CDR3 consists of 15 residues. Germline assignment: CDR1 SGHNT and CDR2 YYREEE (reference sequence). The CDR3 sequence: CASTLARDSYNEQFF. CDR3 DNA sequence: TGTGCCAGCACCTTGGCCCGGGATTCCTACAATGAGCAGTTCTTC.

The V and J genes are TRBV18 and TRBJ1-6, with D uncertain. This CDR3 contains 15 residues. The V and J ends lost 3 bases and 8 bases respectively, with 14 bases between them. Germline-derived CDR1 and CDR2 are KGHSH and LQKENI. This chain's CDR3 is CASSPFRGGDSPLHF. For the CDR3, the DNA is TGTGCCAGCTCACCCTTTCGGGGAGGAGATTCACCCCTCCACTTT.

As DNA, the CDR3 is TGTGCCAGTAGTATTACAGGGTTTGAGGATGGCTACACCTTC. Amino acids: CASSITGFEDGYTF. The V and J genes are TRBV19 and TRBJ1-2; maybe TRBD1 (6 bases). The CDR3 contains 14 residues. Between the trimmed V and J ends, which lost 3 bases and 6 bases, there was a span of 14 bases. From germline, CDR1 is LNHDA and CDR2 SQIVND (reference sequence).

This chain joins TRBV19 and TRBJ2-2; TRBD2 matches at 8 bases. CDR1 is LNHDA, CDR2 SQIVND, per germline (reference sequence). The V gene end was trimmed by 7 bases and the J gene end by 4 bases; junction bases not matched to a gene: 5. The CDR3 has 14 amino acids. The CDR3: CASKAGDITGELFF. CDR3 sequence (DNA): TGTGCCAGTAAAGCGGGAGATATCACCGGGGAGCTGTTTTTT.

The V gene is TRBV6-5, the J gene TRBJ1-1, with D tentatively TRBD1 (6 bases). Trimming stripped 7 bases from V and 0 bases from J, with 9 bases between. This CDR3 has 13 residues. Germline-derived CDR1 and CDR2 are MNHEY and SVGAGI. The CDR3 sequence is CASNWDMNTEAFF. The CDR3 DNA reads TGTGCCAGCAACTGGGACATGAACACTGAAGCTTTCTTT.

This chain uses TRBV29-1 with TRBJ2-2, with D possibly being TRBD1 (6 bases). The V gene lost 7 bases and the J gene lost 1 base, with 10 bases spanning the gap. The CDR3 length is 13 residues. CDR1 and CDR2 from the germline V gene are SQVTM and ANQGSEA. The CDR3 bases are TGCAGCGGGAGAGGGGGGAACACCGGGGAGCTGTTTTTT. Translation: CSGRGGNTGELFF.

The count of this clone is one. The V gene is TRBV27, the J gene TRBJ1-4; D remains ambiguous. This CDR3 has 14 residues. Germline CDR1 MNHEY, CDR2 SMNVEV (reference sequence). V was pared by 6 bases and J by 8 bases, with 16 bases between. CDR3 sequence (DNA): TGTGCCAGCAGAACCCTCGGCGGGAGCGAAAAACTGTTTTTT. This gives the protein CASRTLGGSEKLFF. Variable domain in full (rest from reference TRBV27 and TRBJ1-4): EAQVTQNPRYLITVTGKKLTVTCSQNMNHEYMSWYRQDPGLGLRQIYYSMNVEVTDKGDVPEGYKVSRKEKRNFPLILESPSPNQTSLYFCASRTLGGSEKLFFGSGTQLSVL.

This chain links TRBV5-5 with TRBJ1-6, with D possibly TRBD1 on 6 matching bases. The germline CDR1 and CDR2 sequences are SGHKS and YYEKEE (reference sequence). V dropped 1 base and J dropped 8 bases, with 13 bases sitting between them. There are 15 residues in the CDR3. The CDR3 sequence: CASSLFSDRDSPLHF. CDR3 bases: TGTGCCAGCAGCTTGTTTTCGGACAGAGATTCACCCCTCCACTTT.